This T cell receptor (beta chain) derives from a study of tumor and adjacent non-tumor tissue in lung cancer. Study-wide context: Samples averaged around 4.2 million productive TCRbeta reads each.

This clonotype has only one observation. No conserved phenylalanine or tryptophan ends this CDR3, so it is likely a read error. This sample's RNA came from whole unsorted tissue. Distant lung tissue was collected more than 3 cm away from the tumor edge. In germline, CDR1 is SGHKS, CDR2 YYEKEE (reference sequence). The CDR3 contains 16 residues. The library came from three nested PCR rounds adapted from ARM-PCR protocols. One entry per CDR3 protein, called by TCRdb with MiXCR from the multiplex PCR reads. This sample carries tens of thousands of distinct CDR3 sequences, about two thirds of them seen once, and the ten largest clones take 25% to 35%.

The V gene is TRBV5-5, the J gene TRBJ2-2; D call uncertain. Sequenced input: distant non-tumor lung tissue. This clonotype was sampled from a woman between 65 and 79 years old with non-small cell lung cancer. CDR3: CVSSLAKWAATWELFV. In nucleotides, the CDR3 is TGTGTCAGCAGCTTGGCCAAATGGGCAGCCACCTGGGAGCTGTTTGTT.